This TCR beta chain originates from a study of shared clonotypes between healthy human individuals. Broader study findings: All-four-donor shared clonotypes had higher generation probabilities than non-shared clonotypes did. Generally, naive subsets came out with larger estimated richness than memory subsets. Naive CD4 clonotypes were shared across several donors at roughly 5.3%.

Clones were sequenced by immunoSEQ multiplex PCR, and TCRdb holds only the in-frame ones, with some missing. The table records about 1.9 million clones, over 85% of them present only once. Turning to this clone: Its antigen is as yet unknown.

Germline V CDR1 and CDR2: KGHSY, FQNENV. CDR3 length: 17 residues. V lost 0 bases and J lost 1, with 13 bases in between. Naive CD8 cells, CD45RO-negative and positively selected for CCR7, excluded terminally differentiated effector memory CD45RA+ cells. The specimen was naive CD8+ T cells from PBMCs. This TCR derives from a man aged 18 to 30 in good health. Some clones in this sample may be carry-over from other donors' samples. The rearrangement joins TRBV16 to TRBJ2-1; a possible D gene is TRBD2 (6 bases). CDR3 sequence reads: CASSQSPSRDSYNEQFF. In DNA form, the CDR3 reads TGTGCCAGCAGCCAATCTCCCTCGCGGGATTCCTACAATGAGCAGTTCTTC.